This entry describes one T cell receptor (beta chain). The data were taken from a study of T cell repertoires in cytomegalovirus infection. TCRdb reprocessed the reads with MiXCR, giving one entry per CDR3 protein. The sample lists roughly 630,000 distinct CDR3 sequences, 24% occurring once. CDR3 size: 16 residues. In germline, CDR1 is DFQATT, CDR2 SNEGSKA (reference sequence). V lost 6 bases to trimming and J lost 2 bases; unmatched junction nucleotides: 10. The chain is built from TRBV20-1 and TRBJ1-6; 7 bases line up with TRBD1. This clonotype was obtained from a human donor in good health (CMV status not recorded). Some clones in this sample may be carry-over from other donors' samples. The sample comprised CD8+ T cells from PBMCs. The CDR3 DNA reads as TGCAGTGCGCCCGACAGGGATGGTGCCTATAATTCACCCCTCCACTTT. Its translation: CSAPDRDGAYNSPLHF.